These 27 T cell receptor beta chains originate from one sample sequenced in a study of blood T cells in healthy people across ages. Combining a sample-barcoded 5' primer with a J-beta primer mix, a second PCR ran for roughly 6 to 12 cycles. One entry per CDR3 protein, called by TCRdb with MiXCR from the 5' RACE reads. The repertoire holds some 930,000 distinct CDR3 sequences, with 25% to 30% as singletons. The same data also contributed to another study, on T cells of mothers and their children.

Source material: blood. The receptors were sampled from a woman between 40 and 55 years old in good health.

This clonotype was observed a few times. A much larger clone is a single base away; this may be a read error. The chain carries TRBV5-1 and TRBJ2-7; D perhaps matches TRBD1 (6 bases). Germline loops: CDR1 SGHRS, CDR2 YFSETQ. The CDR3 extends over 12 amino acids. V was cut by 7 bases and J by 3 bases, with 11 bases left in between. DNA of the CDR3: TGCGCCAGCCGAGGACAGTGCTACGAGCAGTACTTC. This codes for CASRGQCYEQYF.

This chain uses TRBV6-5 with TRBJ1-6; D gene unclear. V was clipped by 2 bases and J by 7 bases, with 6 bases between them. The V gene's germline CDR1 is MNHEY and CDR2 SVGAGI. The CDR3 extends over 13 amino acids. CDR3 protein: CASSYDGNSPLHF. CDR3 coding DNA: TGTGCCAGCAGTTACGACGGGAATTCACCCCTCCACTTT.

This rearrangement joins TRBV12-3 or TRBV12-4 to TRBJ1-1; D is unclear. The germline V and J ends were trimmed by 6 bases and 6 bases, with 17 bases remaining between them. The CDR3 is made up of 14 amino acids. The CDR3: CASSPTASGAEAFF. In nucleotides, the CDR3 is TGTGCCAGCAGCCCAACAGCTTCAGGAGCTGAAGCTTTCTTT.

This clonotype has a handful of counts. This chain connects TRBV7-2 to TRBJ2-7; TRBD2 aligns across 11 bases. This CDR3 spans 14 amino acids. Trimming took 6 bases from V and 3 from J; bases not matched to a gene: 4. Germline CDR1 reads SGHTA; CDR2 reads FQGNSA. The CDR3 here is CASSWTSGRYEQYF. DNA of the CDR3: TGTGCCAGCAGTTGGACTAGCGGGCGCTACGAGCAGTACTTC.

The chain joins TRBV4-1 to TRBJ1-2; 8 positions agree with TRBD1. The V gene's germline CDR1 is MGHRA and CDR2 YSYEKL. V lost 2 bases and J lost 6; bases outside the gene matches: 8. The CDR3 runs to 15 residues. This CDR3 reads CASSQLQGGPDGYTF. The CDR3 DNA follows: TGCGCCAGCAGCCAATTACAGGGGGGTCCGGATGGCTACACCTTC.

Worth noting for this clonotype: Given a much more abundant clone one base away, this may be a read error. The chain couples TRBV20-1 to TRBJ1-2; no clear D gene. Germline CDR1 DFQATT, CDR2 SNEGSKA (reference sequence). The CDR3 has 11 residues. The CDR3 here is CSARPVYGHTF. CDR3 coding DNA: TGCAGTGCCAGACCGGTCTATGGCCACACCTTC.

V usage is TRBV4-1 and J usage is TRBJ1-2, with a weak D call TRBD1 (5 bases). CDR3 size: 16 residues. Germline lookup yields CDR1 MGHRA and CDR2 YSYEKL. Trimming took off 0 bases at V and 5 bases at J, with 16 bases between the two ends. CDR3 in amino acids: CASSQDFGAGWYGYTF. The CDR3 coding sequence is TGCGCCAGCAGCCAAGATTTTGGCGCAGGGTGGTATGGCTACACCTTC.

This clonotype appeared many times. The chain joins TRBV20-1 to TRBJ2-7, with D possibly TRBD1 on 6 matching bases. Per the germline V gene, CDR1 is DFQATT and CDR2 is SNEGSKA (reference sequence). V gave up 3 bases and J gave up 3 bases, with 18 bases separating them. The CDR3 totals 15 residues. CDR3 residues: CSASATSKGGYEQYF. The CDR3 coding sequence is TGCAGTGCTAGTGCGACTTCAAAAGGGGGCTACGAGCAGTACTTC.

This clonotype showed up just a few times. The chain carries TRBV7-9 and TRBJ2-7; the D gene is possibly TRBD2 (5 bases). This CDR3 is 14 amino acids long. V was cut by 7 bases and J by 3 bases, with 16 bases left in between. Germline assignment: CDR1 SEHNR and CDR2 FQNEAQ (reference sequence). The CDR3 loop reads CASMGGWGYYEQYF. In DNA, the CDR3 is TGTGCCAGCATGGGCGGGTGGGGATACTACGAGCAGTACTTC.

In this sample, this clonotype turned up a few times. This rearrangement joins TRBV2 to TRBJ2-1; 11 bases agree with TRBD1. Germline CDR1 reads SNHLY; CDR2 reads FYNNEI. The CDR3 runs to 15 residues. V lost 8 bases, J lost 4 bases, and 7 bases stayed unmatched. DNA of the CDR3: TGTGCCAGCCACTACCGGGACAGGGGGTACAATGAGCAGTTCTTC. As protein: CASHYRDRGYNEQFF.

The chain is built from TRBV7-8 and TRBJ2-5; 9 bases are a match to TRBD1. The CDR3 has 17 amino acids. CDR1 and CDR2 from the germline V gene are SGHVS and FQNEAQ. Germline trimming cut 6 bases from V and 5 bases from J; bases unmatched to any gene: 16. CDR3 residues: CASRQTRIGQGKETQYF. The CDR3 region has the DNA TGTGCCAGCAGACAAACCAGAATAGGACAGGGGAAGGAGACCCAGTACTTC.

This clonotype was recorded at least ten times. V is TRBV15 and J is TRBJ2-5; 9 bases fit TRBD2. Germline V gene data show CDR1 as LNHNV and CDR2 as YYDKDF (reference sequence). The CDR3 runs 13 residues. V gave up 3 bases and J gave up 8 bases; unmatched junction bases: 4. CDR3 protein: CATSRGTSPTQYF. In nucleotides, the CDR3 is TGTGCCACCAGCAGGGGGACTAGCCCAACCCAGTACTTC.

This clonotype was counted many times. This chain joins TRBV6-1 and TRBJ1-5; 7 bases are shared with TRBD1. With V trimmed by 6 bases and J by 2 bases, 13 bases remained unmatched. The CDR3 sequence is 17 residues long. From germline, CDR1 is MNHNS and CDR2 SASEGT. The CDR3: CASRPPFPDRGNQPQHF. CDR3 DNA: TGTGCCAGCAGGCCACCTTTCCCCGACAGGGGCAATCAGCCCCAGCATTTT.

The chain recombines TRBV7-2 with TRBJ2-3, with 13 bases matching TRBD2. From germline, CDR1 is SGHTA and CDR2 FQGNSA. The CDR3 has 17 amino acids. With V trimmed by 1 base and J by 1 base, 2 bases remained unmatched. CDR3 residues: CASSLGTSGGRTDTQYF. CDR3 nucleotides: TGTGCCAGCAGCTTAGGGACTAGCGGGGGCCGCACAGATACGCAGTATTTT.

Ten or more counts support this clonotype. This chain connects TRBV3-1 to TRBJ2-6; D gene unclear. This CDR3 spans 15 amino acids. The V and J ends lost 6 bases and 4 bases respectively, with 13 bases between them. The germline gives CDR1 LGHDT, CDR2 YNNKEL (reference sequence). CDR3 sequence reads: CASRPGYSGANVLTF. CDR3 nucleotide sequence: TGTGCCAGCAGGCCCGGGTATTCCGGGGCCAACGTCCTGACTTTC.

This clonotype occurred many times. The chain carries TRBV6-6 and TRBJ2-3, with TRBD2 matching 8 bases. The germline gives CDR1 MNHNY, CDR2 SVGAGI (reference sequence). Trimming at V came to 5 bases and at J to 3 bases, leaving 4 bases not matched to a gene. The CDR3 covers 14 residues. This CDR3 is CASSPGLVTDTQYF. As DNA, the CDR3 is TGTGCCAGCAGTCCGGGACTAGTGACAGATACGCAGTATTTT.

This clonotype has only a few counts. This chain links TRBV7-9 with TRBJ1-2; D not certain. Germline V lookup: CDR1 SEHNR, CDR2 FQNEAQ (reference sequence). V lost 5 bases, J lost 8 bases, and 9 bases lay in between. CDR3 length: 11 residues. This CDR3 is CASSPLVGYTF. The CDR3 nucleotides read TGTGCCAGCAGCCCACTAGTCGGCTACACCTTC.

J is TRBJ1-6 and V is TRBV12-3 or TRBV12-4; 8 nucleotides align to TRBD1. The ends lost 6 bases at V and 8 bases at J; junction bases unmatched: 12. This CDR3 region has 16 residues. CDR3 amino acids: CASSFGTDRAYSPLHF. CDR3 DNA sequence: TGTGCCAGCAGCTTTGGGACGGACAGGGCCTATTCACCCCTCCACTTT.

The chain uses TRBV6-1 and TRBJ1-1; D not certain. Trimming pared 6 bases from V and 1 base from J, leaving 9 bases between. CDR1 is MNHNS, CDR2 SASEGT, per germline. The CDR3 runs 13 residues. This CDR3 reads CASREFGNTEAFF. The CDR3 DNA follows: TGTGCCAGCAGGGAATTTGGGAACACTGAAGCTTTCTTT.

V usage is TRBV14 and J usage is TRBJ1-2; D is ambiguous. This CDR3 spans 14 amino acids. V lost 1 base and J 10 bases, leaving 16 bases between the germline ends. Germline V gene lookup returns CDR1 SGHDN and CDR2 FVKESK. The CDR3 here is CASSQALVPRAYTF. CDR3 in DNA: TGTGCCAGCAGCCAAGCGTTGGTTCCCAGAGCCTACACCTTC.

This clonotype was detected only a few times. CDR3 in DNA: TGTGCCAGCAGCTTAGAGGTTCTGGGGGGGAGGTTCTACGAGCAGTACTTC. Its protein is CASSLEVLGGRFYEQYF. The V call is TRBV7-2, the J call TRBJ2-7; 7 bases agree with TRBD2. Germline values: CDR1 SGHTA, CDR2 FQGNSA. The CDR3 covers 17 residues. Germline trimming cut 1 base from V and 3 bases from J; bases unmatched to any gene: 12.

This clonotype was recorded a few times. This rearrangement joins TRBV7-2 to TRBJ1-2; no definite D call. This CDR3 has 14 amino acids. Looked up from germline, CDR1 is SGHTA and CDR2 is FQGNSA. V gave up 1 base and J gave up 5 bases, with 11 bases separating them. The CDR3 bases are TGTGCCAGCAGCTTAGAGTCGACGGCTTATGGCTACACCTTC. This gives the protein CASSLESTAYGYTF.

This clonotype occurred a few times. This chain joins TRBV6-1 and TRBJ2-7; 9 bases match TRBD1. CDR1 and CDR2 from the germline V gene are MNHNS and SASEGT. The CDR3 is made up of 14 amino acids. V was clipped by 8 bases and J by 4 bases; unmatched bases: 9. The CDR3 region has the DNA TGTGCCAGCCGTTCCGGACAGGGGACTTACGAGCAGTACTTC. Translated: CASRSGQGTYEQYF.

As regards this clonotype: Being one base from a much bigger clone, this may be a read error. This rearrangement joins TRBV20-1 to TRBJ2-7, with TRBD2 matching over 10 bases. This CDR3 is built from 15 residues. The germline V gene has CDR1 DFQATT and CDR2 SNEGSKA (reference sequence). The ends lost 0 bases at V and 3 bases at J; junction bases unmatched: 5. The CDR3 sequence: CSARDLAGGIYEQYF. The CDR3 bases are TGCAGTGCTAGAGATTTAGCGGGGGGTATCTACGAGCAGTACTTC.

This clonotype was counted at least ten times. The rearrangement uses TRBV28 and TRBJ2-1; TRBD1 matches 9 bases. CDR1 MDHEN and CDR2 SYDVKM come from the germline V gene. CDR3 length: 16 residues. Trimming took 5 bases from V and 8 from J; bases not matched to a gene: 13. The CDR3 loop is CASSPNPGQGKDEQFF. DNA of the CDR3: TGTGCCAGCAGTCCTAACCCGGGACAGGGTAAAGATGAGCAGTTCTTC.

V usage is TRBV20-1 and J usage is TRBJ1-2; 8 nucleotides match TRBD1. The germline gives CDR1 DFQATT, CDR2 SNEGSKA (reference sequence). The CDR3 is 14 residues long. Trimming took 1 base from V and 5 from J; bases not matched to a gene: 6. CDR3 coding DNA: TGCAGTGCTAGAGGCCCGGGACAGGTATATGGCTACACCTTC. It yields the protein CSARGPGQVYGYTF.

The DNA for the CDR3 is TGTGCCAGCAGGGGGATAGGCGGTGGGAATGAGCAGTACTTC. As protein: CASRGIGGGNEQYF. The chain links TRBV6-6 to TRBJ2-5; D not certain. Per the germline V gene, CDR1 is MNHNY and CDR2 is SVGAGI (reference sequence). The length of the CDR3 is 14 residues. V shed 6 bases and J shed 11 bases, with 22 bases lying between them.